The 24 T cell receptor beta chains below come from one sample, sequenced in a study of control samples from healthy donors and cancer patients (dated by TCRdb to the early 2020s). Library preparation was by the immunoSEQ multiplex PCR assay. Imported from immuneACCESS, the table was reduced by TCRdb to in-frame sequences with V and J called. These copies leave out some clones; in studies compared against another copy, an unresolved V gene accounts for under half, and the cause of the remainder is not known. This sample has over 150,000 clones in its table, and 85% to 95% of those were observed once. Clones ranked in the top ten supply roughly 1.3% of the sample. Sequenced input: blood. These TCRs come from a woman aged 18-29 years in good health.

The chain recombines TRBV5-5 with TRBJ2-1, with 9 bases identical to TRBD2. This CDR3 contains 16 residues. With 2 bases clipped from V and 3 bases from J, the junction kept 6 bases outside the gene matches. CDR1 SGHKS and CDR2 YYEKEE come from the germline V gene (reference sequence). Here the CDR3 DNA reads TGTGCCAGCAGCTTAGATAGCGGGAGAAGCTACAATGAGCAGTTCTTC. Its protein product is CASSLDSGRSYNEQFF.

The rearrangement uses TRBV18 and TRBJ1-1, with 7 bases that match TRBD1. Trimming removed 5 bases from V and 1 base from J; junction bases left unmatched: 7. The germline V gene has CDR1 KGHSH and CDR2 LQKENI. This CDR3 comprises 15 residues. CDR3 sequence: CASSITGVQNTEAFF. Written as DNA, the CDR3 is TGTGCCAGCTCAATAACAGGGGTGCAGAACACTGAAGCTTTCTTT.

About this clone itself: At the DNA level, this CDR3 is encoded by other sequences in the same sample as well. The CDR3 coding sequence is TGTGCCAGCAGCGGTCTAGCGGGGGTAAATGAGCAGTTCTTC. Translated, it gives CASSGLAGVNEQFF. This sequence joins TRBV3-1 (or the pseudogene TRBV3-2) and TRBJ2-1; 10 nucleotides line up with TRBD2. Looked up from germline, CDR1 is LGHDT and CDR2 is YNNKEL (reference sequence). V dropped 5 bases and J dropped 7; count of bases not matched to a gene: 5. CDR3 size: 14 residues.

The chain recombines TRBV10-3 with TRBJ1-2, with D perhaps TRBD1 (6 bases). Germline V CDR1 and CDR2: ENHRY, SYGVKD. The CDR3 totals 15 residues. Trimming stripped 0 bases from V and 4 bases from J, with 12 bases between. The CDR3 DNA follows: TGTGCCATCAGTGAGTCCAAGGACAGAACCTATGGCTACACCTTC. This sequence encodes CAISESKDRTYGYTF.

V gene TRBV7-8 combines with J gene TRBJ1-4; D unresolved. The ends were cut back, 2 bases at V and 7 bases at J, with 14 bases in the middle. The length of the CDR3 is 15 residues. Germline V gene data show CDR1 as SGHVS and CDR2 as FQNEAQ. The DNA of the CDR3 is TGTGCCAGCAGCTTATTCGCCCAAGTGGCTGAAAAACTGTTTTTT. It yields the protein CASSLFAQVAEKLFF.

The rearrangement links TRBV15 to TRBJ1-2; D remains ambiguous. V lost 3 bases and J 3 bases, leaving 14 bases between the germline ends. This CDR3 has 15 amino acids. Germline values: CDR1 LNHNV, CDR2 YYDKDF (reference sequence). CDR3 DNA: TGTGCCACCAGCAGTAACCTCGCAACTCACTATGGCTACACCTTC. Protein: CATSSNLATHYGYTF.

This clone appeared once. The chain carries TRBV5-5 and TRBJ2-7, with 7 bases fitting TRBD2. The length of the CDR3 is 14 residues. Losses at the gene ends were 4 bases for V and 2 bases for J; bases not matched to a gene: 6. Germline CDR1 and CDR2: SGHKS and YYEKEE (reference sequence). CDR3 sequence: CASSPLAGPYEQYF. CDR3 nucleotides: TGTGCCAGCAGCCCGTTAGCGGGCCCCTACGAGCAGTACTTC.

J is TRBJ1-4 and V is TRBV6-6; tentatively, D is TRBD1 (5 bases). This CDR3 is 15 amino acids long. The germline V gene has CDR1 MNHNY and CDR2 SVGAGI (reference sequence). The V end was cut by 2 bases, the J end by 5 bases, with 12 bases between. The CDR3 sequence is CASSYGRGSNEKLFF. CDR3 nucleotides: TGTGCCAGCAGTTACGGTCGGGGGTCGAATGAAAAACTGTTTTTT.

The chain couples TRBV18 to TRBJ1-5; D is undetermined. V lost 3 bases to trimming and J lost 3 bases, with 6 bases between them. Germline loops: CDR1 KGHSH, CDR2 LQKENI. The CDR3 contains 13 residues. The CDR3 DNA follows: TGTGCCAGCTCACCTCTTGACAATCAGCCCCAGCATTTT. It specifies CASSPLDNQPQHF.

The J gene is TRBJ1-5, the V gene TRBV6-6; 7 bases line up with TRBD1. The length of the CDR3 is 14 residues. Trimming removed 6 bases from V and 6 bases from J; junction bases left unmatched: 8. Germline CDR1 MNHNY, CDR2 SVGAGI (reference sequence). The DNA for the CDR3 is TGTGCCAGCAGCCCGGGACAGCCCCCTCAGCCCCAGCATTTT. This translates into CASSPGQPPQPQHF.

The chain uses TRBV6-2 or TRBV6-3 and TRBJ1-5; 9 bases line up with TRBD1. CDR1 is MNHEY, CDR2 SVGEGT, per germline. This CDR3 comprises 17 residues. V lost 5 bases to trimming and J lost 0 bases; unmatched junction nucleotides: 8. CDR3 nucleotide sequence: TGTGCCAGCAGTAGTCGACAGGGGGATTATAGCAATCAGCCCCAGCATTTT. As protein: CASSSRQGDYSNQPQHF.

This clone has only one observation. The chain recombines TRBV5-1 with TRBJ1-4; D not resolved. The germline V and J ends were trimmed by 4 bases and 3 bases, with 13 bases remaining between them. The CDR3 has 15 residues. Germline V gene sequence: CDR1 SGHRS, CDR2 YFSETQ. In nucleotides, the CDR3 is TGCGCCAGCAGCCGAGAATGGACGGCTAATGAAAAACTGTTTTTT. The encoded protein is CASSREWTANEKLFF.

This CDR3 is CASSARRDRGMREETQYF. The CDR3 nucleotides read TGTGCCAGCAGCGCCCGCCGGGACAGGGGAATGAGAGAAGAGACCCAGTACTTC. This chain joins TRBV7-8 and TRBJ2-5; TRBD1 matches 10 bases. CDR1 and CDR2 from the germline V gene are SGHVS and FQNEAQ. V was pared by 5 bases and J by 3 bases, with 15 bases of the junction left unmatched. The CDR3 is 18 amino acids.

The gene calls are TRBV3-1 (or the pseudogene TRBV3-2) and TRBJ1-4; tentatively, D is TRBD1 (5 bases). Germline CDR1 is LGHDT and CDR2 is YNNKEL (reference sequence). V was trimmed by 4 bases and J by 7 bases, leaving 16 bases between them. CDR3 length: 15 residues. As DNA, the CDR3 is TGTGCCAGCAGCCGGTCAAAAGCCAGGGCTGAAAAACTGTTTTTT. Its protein is CASSRSKARAEKLFF.

This rearrangement joins TRBV19 to TRBJ1-2; D unresolved. Germline V gene sequence: CDR1 LNHDA, CDR2 SQIVND (reference sequence). Trimming cost V 7 bases and J 4 bases, with 19 bases left between them. CDR3 length equals 15 residues. The CDR3 DNA sequence: TGTGCCAGTACTGGTTCGCAGGAGTACCCCTATGGCTACACCTTC. This codes for CASTGSQEYPYGYTF.

The chain uses TRBV6-5 and TRBJ1-2; D is ambiguous. Trimming removed 5 bases at V and 0 bases at J, with 13 bases between. Germline V CDR1 and CDR2: MNHEY, SVGAGI. There are 15 residues in the CDR3. CDR3 in amino acids: CASSPRQPANYGYTF. The CDR3 bases are TGTGCCAGCAGTCCCCGGCAGCCAGCTAACTATGGCTACACCTTC.

The rearrangement joins TRBV6-6 to TRBJ2-2; possible D gene TRBD1, 6 bases. The CDR3 is 15 amino acids. Trimming removed 1 base from V and 1 base from J, with 7 bases in between. Germline assignment: CDR1 MNHNY and CDR2 SVGAGI (reference sequence). The CDR3 here is CASSYLQGNTGELFF. DNA for the CDR3: TGTGCCAGCAGTTACTTACAGGGGAACACCGGGGAGCTGTTTTTT.

This sequence joins TRBV2 and TRBJ1-4; possible D gene TRBD1, 5 bases. The V end was cut by 2 bases, the J end by 0 bases, with 7 bases between. CDR3 size: 15 residues. The germline V gene encodes CDR1 SNHLY and CDR2 FYNNEI. In DNA, the CDR3 is TGTGCCAGCAGTGAAAGGGGTGCAACTAATGAAAAACTGTTTTTT. Translation: CASSERGATNEKLFF.

The CDR3 DNA reads as TGTGCCAGCAGCAAATGGGGGCAGCCCCAGCATTTT. Translation gives CASSKWGQPQHF. The genes are TRBV21-1 and TRBJ1-5. TRBV21-1 is assigned pseudogene status. The CDR3 covers 12 residues.

This chain connects TRBV15 to TRBJ1-5; no reliable D call. Germline CDR1 is LNHNV and CDR2 is YYDKDF (reference sequence). V was clipped by 0 bases and J by 1 base, with 16 bases between them. The CDR3 has 18 residues. CDR3 sequence: CATSRDHGRSGSNQPQHF. For the CDR3, the DNA is TGTGCCACCAGCAGAGATCATGGACGTTCGGGGAGCAATCAGCCCCAGCATTTT. Looking up the rest from reference TRBV15 and TRBJ1-5 gives the full variable domain: DAMVIQNPRYQVTQFGKPVTLSCSQTLNHNVMYWYQQKSSQAPKLLFHYYDKDFNNEADTPDNFQSRRPNTSFCFLDIRSPGLGDTAMYLCATSRDHGRSGSNQPQHFGDGTRLSIL.

This clone was seen a few times. The gene calls are TRBV9 and TRBJ2-7; 8 positions agree with TRBD1. The CDR3 is made up of 13 amino acids. Unmatched junction bases numbered 4, after V lost 0 bases and J lost 8 bases. Germline CDR1 reads SGDLS; CDR2 reads YYNGEE. The CDR3 region is CASSVVDRGKQYF. CDR3 coding DNA: TGTGCCAGCAGCGTAGTAGACAGGGGAAAGCAGTACTTC.

The chain combines TRBV5-4 with TRBJ2-1; the match to TRBD1 covers 9 bases. This CDR3 comprises 15 residues. The V segment lost 5 bases and the J segment 7 bases; nucleotides outside the gene matches: 10. The V gene's germline CDR1 is SGHNT and CDR2 YYREEE (reference sequence). CDR3 DNA sequence: TGTGCCAGCAGTTATCGGACAGGGGTATCGAATGAGCAGTTCTTC. Translating gives CASSYRTGVSNEQFF.

The rearrangement joins TRBV18 to TRBJ1-1; 11 nucleotides agree with TRBD1. Germline assignment: CDR1 KGHSH and CDR2 LQKENI. CDR3 length: 18 residues. With V trimmed by 0 bases and J by 1 base, 7 bases remained unmatched. The CDR3 sequence is CASSPPIWTGGPNTEAFF. The CDR3, as DNA: TGTGCCAGCTCACCACCTATCTGGACAGGGGGCCCGAACACTGAAGCTTTCTTT. The full variable domain, with the rest looked up from reference TRBV18 and TRBJ1-1, is NAGVMQNPRHLVRRRGQEARLRCSPMKGHSHVYWYRQLPEEGLKFMVYLQKENIIDESGMPKERFSAEFPKEGPSILRIQQVVRGDSAAYFCASSPPIWTGGPNTEAFFGQGTRLTVV.

This chain joins TRBV4-1 and TRBJ2-7; D is unclear. V was clipped by 0 bases and J by 4 bases, with 13 bases between them. The CDR3 totals 15 residues. Germline assignment: CDR1 MGHRA and CDR2 YSYEKL. CDR3 coding DNA: TGCGCCAGCAGCCAAGATCTCTCCCCGTCATACGAGCAGTACTTC. It codes for CASSQDLSPSYEQYF.